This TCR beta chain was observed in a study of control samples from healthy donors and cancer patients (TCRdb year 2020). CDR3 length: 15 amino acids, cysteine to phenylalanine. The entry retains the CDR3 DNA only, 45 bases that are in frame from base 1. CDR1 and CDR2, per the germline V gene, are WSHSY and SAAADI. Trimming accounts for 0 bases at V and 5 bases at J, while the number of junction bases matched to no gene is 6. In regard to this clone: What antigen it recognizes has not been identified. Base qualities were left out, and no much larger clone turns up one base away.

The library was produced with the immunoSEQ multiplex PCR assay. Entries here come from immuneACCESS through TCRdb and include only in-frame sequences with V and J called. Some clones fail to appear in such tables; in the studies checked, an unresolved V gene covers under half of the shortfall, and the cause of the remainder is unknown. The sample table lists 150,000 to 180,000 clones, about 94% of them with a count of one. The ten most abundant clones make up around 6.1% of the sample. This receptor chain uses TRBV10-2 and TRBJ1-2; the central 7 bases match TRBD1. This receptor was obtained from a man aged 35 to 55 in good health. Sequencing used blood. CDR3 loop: CASSESPGQYYGYTF. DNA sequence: TGCGCCAGCAGTGAGTCTCCGGGACAGTATTATGGCTACACCTTC.